This T cell receptor (beta chain) was profiled in a study of OX40 agonist ivuxolimab in advanced cancers. In the study overall: Of the participants, approximately 44% had some prior anti-PD-1, anti-PD-L1 or anti-CTLA-4 therapy, which was allowed.

Clones were read by immunoSEQ multiplex PCR, and TCRdb kept only the in-frame ones, dropping some. The sample shows 55,000 to 70,000 clones, 80% of them seen only once. Unmatched junction bases numbered 5, after V lost 3 bases and J lost 1 base. Looked up from germline, CDR1 is SGHRS and CDR2 is YFSETQ. The length of the CDR3 is 16 residues. With regard to this clone: Its antigen is unknown.

Study-wide points: Compared with others, partial responders at 0.1-3.0 mg/kg displayed clonal expansion among the lowest. Expanded clones were, on average, more numerous among CD8+ T cells than CD4+. It was also the case that some nonresponders had low normalized T-cell clonal expansion.

The sequence derives from an adult with an advanced solid tumor such as melanoma, head and neck, liver or kidney cancer. Here the sequenced sample was CD4+ or CD8+ T cells sorted from blood, taken in a trial of the OX40 agonist ivuxolimab. The gene calls are TRBV5-1 and TRBJ2-4, with 9 bases aligning to TRBD1. DNA for the CDR3: TGCGCCAGCAGCTCACCCGACAGGGGGGCCAAAAACATTCAGTACTTC. This sequence encodes CASSSPDRGAKNIQYF.